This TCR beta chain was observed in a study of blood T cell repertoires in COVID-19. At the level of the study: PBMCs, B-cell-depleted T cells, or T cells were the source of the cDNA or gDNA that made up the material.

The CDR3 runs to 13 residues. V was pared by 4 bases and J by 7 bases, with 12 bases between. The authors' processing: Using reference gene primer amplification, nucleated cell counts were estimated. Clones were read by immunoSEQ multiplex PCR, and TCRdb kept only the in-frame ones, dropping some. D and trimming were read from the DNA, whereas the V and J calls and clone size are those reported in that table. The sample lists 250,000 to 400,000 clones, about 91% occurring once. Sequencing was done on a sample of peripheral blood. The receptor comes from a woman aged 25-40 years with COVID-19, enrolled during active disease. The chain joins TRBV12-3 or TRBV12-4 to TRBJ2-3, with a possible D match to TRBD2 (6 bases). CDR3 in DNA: TGTGCCAGCAGTTACGACGGGGGTAATACGCAGTATTTT. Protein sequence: CASSYDGGNTQYF.